This TCR beta chain was recovered during a study of blood T cell repertoires in COVID-19. Study-wide background: Sites in the United States, Italy and Spain provided acute and convalescent COVID-19 samples. PBMCs, B-cell-depleted T cells, or T cells provided the cDNA or gDNA that made up the material.

In the original workflow: It was from reference gene primer amplification that nucleated cell counts were estimated. Measured with immunoSEQ multiplex PCR; TCRdb has only the in-frame clones, and not every one. Clonal size and the V and J genes are those of that table, whereas D and trimming came from the DNA. The table records roughly 130,000 clones, more than 75% of them present only once. V was pared by 4 bases and J by 6 bases, with 5 bases of the junction left unmatched. Germline CDR1 and CDR2: SGHVS and FQNEAQ. The CDR3 is made up of 14 amino acids. The TCR comes from an older woman with acute or convalescent COVID-19. Sequenced sample: peripheral blood. The rearrangement joins TRBV7-8 to TRBJ2-3; 9 bases line up with TRBD1. This CDR3 reads CASSSGQGGDTQYF. The DNA for the CDR3 is TGTGCCAGCAGCTCGGGACAGGGCGGGGATACGCAGTATTTT. The entire variable domain, with the rest obtained from reference TRBV7-8 and TRBJ2-3, is as follows: GAGVSQSPRYKVAKRGQDVALRCDPISGHVSLFWYQQALGQGPEFLTYFQNEAQLDKSGLPSDRFFAERPEGSVSTLKIQRTQQEDSAVYLCASSSGQGGDTQYFGPGTRLTVL.